Detailed here is one TCR beta chain. This entry belongs to a study of blood T cell repertoires in COVID-19. In the study overall: Sample material is recorded as cDNA or gDNA derived from T cells, B-cell-depleted T cells, or PBMCs.

V was clipped by 4 bases and J by 0 bases; unmatched bases: 7. The CDR3 contains 16 residues. Germline V CDR1 and CDR2: SGHRS, YFSETQ. Per the original methods: Estimation of nucleated cell counts relied on the amplification of reference gene primers. The assay was immunoSEQ multiplex PCR, and TCRdb's table has in-frame clones only and misses some. V, J and clone size were drawn from that table, and D and trimming were deduced from the DNA. The sample shows just under 250,000 clones, approximately 83% of them seen only once. The TCR was taken from a woman in her thirties who had recovered from COVID-19. The rearrangement joins TRBV5-1 to TRBJ1-3, with 7 bases identical to TRBD1. Sequenced sample: peripheral blood. CDR3 sequence: CASSGNRGSSGNTIYF. The CDR3 coding sequence is TGCGCCAGCAGCGGAAACAGGGGTTCCTCTGGAAACACCATATATTTT.